A selection of T cell receptor beta chains follows, all from one sample in a study of shared clonotypes between healthy human individuals. Profiling relied on immunoSEQ multiplex PCR, and the TCRdb table lists in-frame clones only, not all of them. This table has 490,000 or so clones, about 82% appearing once. The sample consisted of PBMCs. Receptors were obtained from a woman aged 40 to 50 in good health. Some clones in this sample may be carry-over from other donors' samples. Both conserved end residues are part of each CDR3. Fields, in order: D gene, V gene, J gene, clone size, CDR3 DNA, CDR3 protein. A D gene is named only where the DNA matches it firmly. Part of the rows lack a size; the others show once, few, many or a class for expanded clones.

NA	TRBV6-6	TRBJ2-1	once	TGTGCCAGCAGTTATACCCCCGAGGGGGATGAGCGGTTCTTC	CASSYTPEGDERFF
NA	TRBV6-1	TRBJ2-1	NA	TGTGCCAGCAGTGAAAACGGGGCTAGCTCCTACAATGAGCAGTTCTTC	CASSENGASSYNEQFF
TRBD2	TRBV6-1	TRBJ2-7	NA	TGTGCCAGCAGTGACCTAGCGGGCCTAGGATCCGAGCAGTACTTC	CASSDLAGLGSEQYF
TRBD1	TRBV5-4	TRBJ2-7	NA	TGTGCCAGCAGCTTGGACCCCCGACAGGGGAGAGTGGGCGAGCAGTACTTC	CASSLDPRQGRVGEQYF
NA	TRBV7-9	TRBJ2-1	NA	TGTGCCAGCAGCTTCTGGGGGGAGCCCTACAATGAGCAGTTCTTC	CASSFWGEPYNEQFF
NA	TRBV7-7	TRBJ2-2	NA	TGTGCTAGCAGCTTGTCGTCAGCCCACACCGGGGAGCTGTTTTTT	CASSLSSAHTGELFF
TRBD2	TRBV19	TRBJ2-7	NA	TGTGCGGTAGCGGGAGGCGACGAGCAGTACTTC	CAVAGGDEQYF
NA	TRBV5-1	TRBJ2-6	NA	TGCGCCAGCAGCTTGGACAGCTCTGGGGCCAACGTCCTGACTTTC	CASSLDSSGANVLTF
TRBD2	TRBV15	TRBJ2-7	NA	TGTGCCACCAGAACTAGCGGGAACTACGAGCAGTACTTC	CATRTSGNYEQYF
TRBD1	TRBV28	TRBJ1-1	NA	TGTGCCAGCAGCCTCAGGGGGACTGAAGCTTTCTTT	CASSLRGTEAFF
TRBD1	TRBV9	TRBJ1-2	once	TGTGCCAGCAGCGTAGACAGGGGCTATGGCTACACCTTC	CASSVDRGYGYTF
NA	TRBV7-2	TRBJ2-7	NA	TGTGCCAGCAGCTTAGCGGGAGCCAACGAGCAGTACTTC	CASSLAGANEQYF
NA	TRBV12-2	TRBJ2-1	NA	TGTGCAAGTCGCTTAGCGCGGGCGGGAGGGGCGAGAAATGAGCAGTTCTTC	CASRLARAGGARNEQFF
NA	TRBV28	TRBJ2-6	NA	TGTGCCAGCAGTTTCCTGACAGACAGCTCTGGGGCCAACGTCCTGACTTTC	CASSFLTDSSGANVLTF
NA	TRBV6-6	TRBJ2-7	once	TGTGCCAGCAGTATAGGACAGATCTACGAGCAGTACTTC	CASSIGQIYEQYF
NA	TRBV28	TRBJ1-1	NA	TGTGCCAGCAGTTTATCCCAGGGGAGCACTGAAGCTTTCTTT	CASSLSQGSTEAFF
NA	TRBV4-1	TRBJ2-7	NA	TGCGCCAGCAGCCAAATGACAAATTCCGCCTACGAGCAGTACTTC	CASSQMTNSAYEQYF
NA	TRBV30	TRBJ2-6	once	TGTGCCTGGAGGAGGGGGAAGCTTGGTTCTGGGGCCAACGTCCTGACTTTC	CAWRRGKLGSGANVLTF
TRBD1	TRBV7-3	TRBJ1-2	few	TGTGCCAGCAGCCCCAGCCAGGACAGGGGGCAAGGTGGCTACACCTTC	CASSPSQDRGQGGYTF
NA	TRBV28	TRBJ1-2	NA	TGTGCCACACCGAGGGGGACAAATCATGGCTACACCTTC	CATPRGTNHGYTF
NA	TRBV14	TRBJ2-1	NA	TGTGCCAGCAGCTCCGGGACCACAACCTACAATGAGCAGTTCTTC	CASSSGTTTYNEQFF
TRBD1	TRBV19	TRBJ2-7	NA	TGTGCCAGTAGTCCGGACAGGGTGGGATACGAGCAGTACTTC	CASSPDRVGYEQYF
TRBD2	TRBV18	TRBJ2-7	NA	TGTGCCAGCTCCTCCCGACTAGCGGGGTACTACGAGCAGTACTTC	CASSSRLAGYYEQYF
TRBD1	TRBV28	TRBJ1-1	NA	TGTGCCAGCAGTTTAGCCCAGGGACAGGGCCAACACACTGAAGCTTTCTTT	CASSLAQGQGQHTEAFF
TRBD1	TRBV5-1	TRBJ2-1	NA	TGCGCCAGCAGCTTGGCTCCAGCCGGGACAGGGTCGCGTGAGCAGTTCTTC	CASSLAPAGTGSREQFF
NA	TRBV19	TRBJ2-7	NA	TGTGCCAGCCGGAGGGTCCGGGGGGCATACGAGCAGTACTTC	CASRRVRGAYEQYF
NA	TRBV5-1	TRBJ2-1	many	TGCGCCAGCAGCCGGCAGGGTGCTGCCTCCTACAATGAGCAGTTCTTC	CASSRQGAASYNEQFF
TRBD1	TRBV7-2	TRBJ2-7	few	TGTGCCAGCAGCTCCCGGACAGGCTACGAGCAGTACTTC	CASSSRTGYEQYF
TRBD2	TRBV6-1	TRBJ2-7	once	TGTGCCAGCAGTGAGGTAGCGGGAGGGCCCCTTTCCTACGAGCAGTACTTC	CASSEVAGGPLSYEQYF
NA	TRBV9	TRBJ2-1	once	TGTGCCAGCAGCGCCCTGGGCCGAGGGACAAACAATGAGCAGTTCTTC	CASSALGRGTNNEQFF
NA	TRBV30	TRBJ2-7	NA	TGTGCCTGGAATGCATGGTCAGGTAACGAGCAGTACTTC	CAWNAWSGNEQYF
NA	TRBV19	TRBJ2-5	NA	TGTGCCAGTAGCCTCCCCGGGCTTGAGACCCAGTACTTC	CASSLPGLETQYF
NA	TRBV4-1	TRBJ2-3	NA	TGCGCCAGCAGCCAGTTGGACACCGATCGGGATACGCAGTATTTT	CASSQLDTDRDTQYF
TRBD1	TRBV2	TRBJ2-4	NA	TGTGCCAGCCGCCCCGGGACAGGGGCAGGGGTTCAGTACTTC	CASRPGTGAGVQYF
TRBD2	TRBV27	TRBJ2-1	few	TGTGCCAGCAGTTTATTGGGAGGGCTAGCGGGAGTAAGTGAGCAGTTCTTC	CASSLLGGLAGVSEQFF
NA	TRBV2	TRBJ1-5	few	TGTGCCAGCAGTGAGTATCTGGGCAGGGATGGACAGCCCCAGCATTTT	CASSEYLGRDGQPQHF
NA	TRBV7-2	TRBJ1-3	NA	TGTGCCAGCAGCTTAAATCAGATTAGCTCTGGAAACACCATATATTTT	CASSLNQISSGNTIYF
TRBD2	TRBV11-2	TRBJ2-1	few	TGTGCCAGCCATAAAGGCATTACGGGGGGTGATCGGTTCTTC	CASHKGITGGDRFF
NA	TRBV28	TRBJ2-2	NA	TGTGCCAGCAGTTTATCTTTATCAGGAGCCACCGGGGAGCTGTTTTTT	CASSLSLSGATGELFF
NA	TRBV30	TRBJ1-1	NA	TGTGCCTGGAGTGAACGCTACAGGGTGAACACTGAAGCCTTCTTT	CAWSERYRVNTEAFF
TRBD2	TRBV9	TRBJ2-7	NA	TGTGCCAGCAGCACCTCCTTAGCGGGAGGACTCTACGAGCAGTACTTC	CASSTSLAGGLYEQYF
TRBD1	TRBV28	TRBJ2-7	NA	TGTGCCAGCGGAACGGACAGGGGGCTATACGAGCAGTACTTC	CASGTDRGLYEQYF
NA	TRBV29-1	TRBJ1-1	few	TGCAGCGCCCTCCGGGAACTGAACACTGAAGCTTTCTTT	CSALRELNTEAFF
TRBD1	TRBV5-1	TRBJ1-4	NA	TGCGCCAGCAGCCCGGCGACAGGGACAAATGAAAAACTGTTTTTT	CASSPATGTNEKLFF
NA	TRBV14	TRBJ1-1	few	TGTGCCAGCAGCAATACTAAAAACACTGAAGCTTTCTTT	CASSNTKNTEAFF
NA	TRBV5-6	TRBJ2-3	NA	TGTGCCAGCAGCCGCCTAAGCCCCGGGGCAGATACGCAGTATTTT	CASSRLSPGADTQYF
TRBD1	TRBV29-1	TRBJ1-2	NA	TGCAGCGTAACCGGGACAGGGGGCGATGGCTACACCTTC	CSVTGTGGDGYTF
NA	TRBV2	TRBJ2-1	few	TGTGCCAGCAGGCTAAGCGGACTTAGTTACAATGAGCAGTTCTTC	CASRLSGLSYNEQFF
NA	TRBV4-1	TRBJ2-7	NA	TGCGCCAGCAGCCAGAATCCGGGACGTAGCTCCTACGAGCAGTACTTC	CASSQNPGRSSYEQYF
NA	TRBV2	TRBJ2-3	once	TGTGCCAGCAGTGGAGGAGGGTTACGTACAGATACGCAGTATTTT	CASSGGGLRTDTQYF
TRBD2	TRBV6-1	TRBJ2-3	once	TGTGCCAGCAAGCGGACTAGCACCAACACAGATACGCAGTATTTT	CASKRTSTNTDTQYF
NA	TRBV5-4	TRBJ2-2	NA	TGTGCCAGCAGCCCCAGGACCTTAAACACCGGGGAGCTGTTTTTT	CASSPRTLNTGELFF
TRBD2	TRBV5-1	TRBJ2-3	few	TGCGCCAGCAGCTTAGGCGGGAGTATCACAGATACGCAGTATTTT	CASSLGGSITDTQYF
NA	TRBV6-1	TRBJ2-7	NA	TGTGCCAGCAGTCGGCCTGGCGAGCAGTACTTC	CASSRPGEQYF
TRBD1	TRBV7-9	TRBJ2-6	once	TGTGCCAGCAGCTCGCCGGGACAGGGAAGCTCTGGGGCCAACGTCCTGACTTTC	CASSSPGQGSSGANVLTF
NA	TRBV15	TRBJ1-2	NA	TGTGCCACCAGCAGAGATTTGGGGTTCTATGGCTACACCTTC	CATSRDLGFYGYTF
TRBD2	TRBV10-3	TRBJ2-1	once	TGTGCCATCAGTGGGTCAGGTAGCGGGATCTCCTACAATGAGCAGTTCTTC	CAISGSGSGISYNEQFF
NA	TRBV5-1	TRBJ2-1	once	TGCGCCAGCAGCTCGAAGCGGGCCGCCGGAGGAAACAATGAGCAGTTCTTC	CASSSKRAAGGNNEQFF
NA	TRBV28	TRBJ1-1	NA	TGTGCCAGCAGTTCCCCCCGACAGCTTCAAATTGAAGCTTTCTTT	CASSSPRQLQIEAFF